Below, 18 T cell receptor beta chains from the same sample are listed, as sequenced in a study of cytotoxic CD8 clonotypes in ibrutinib-treated CLL. The assay was immunoSEQ multiplex PCR, and TCRdb's table has in-frame clones only and misses some. The data show 250,000 to 350,000 clones, around 77% seen once. The sample in question was PBMCs, obtained at disease progression, from a patient treated with ibrutinib. These receptors were obtained from a human donor with chronic lymphocytic leukemia.

This clone was recorded at least ten times. The chain has TRBV9 and TRBJ2-7; TRBD2 matches at 7 bases. J gave up 4 bases and V 0 bases, and 10 bases lay outside the gene matches. This CDR3 comprises 16 residues. Germline V gene lookup returns CDR1 SGDLS and CDR2 YYNGEE. CDR3 region: CASSVALGGSEYEQYF. The CDR3 DNA follows: TGTGCCAGCAGCGTAGCTCTGGGGGGGAGCGAGTACGAGCAGTACTTC.

This rearrangement joins TRBV29-1 to TRBJ2-7; D gene ambiguous. The CDR3 is made up of 12 amino acids. The V gene's germline CDR1 is SQVTM and CDR2 ANQGSEA. V lost 5 bases, J lost 0 bases, and 8 bases lay in between. The CDR3 coding sequence is TGCAGCGTTTGGGTCAGCTCCTACGAGCAGTACTTC. Translating gives CSVWVSSYEQYF.

This clone has a handful of counts. The chain carries TRBV9 and TRBJ1-6; D gene ambiguous. The CDR3 sequence is 16 residues long. Trimming cost V 3 bases and J 1 base, with 11 bases left between them. Looked up from germline, CDR1 is SGDLS and CDR2 is YYNGEE. This CDR3 is CASSDEVGSYNSPLHF. The CDR3 coding sequence is TGTGCCAGCAGCGACGAGGTGGGGTCCTATAATTCACCCCTCCACTTT.

This rearrangement joins TRBV12-5 to TRBJ2-3; TRBD1 or TRBD2 may be the D gene (5 bases each). Per the germline V gene, CDR1 is LGHNT and CDR2 is FRNRAP. CDR3 size: 16 residues. Deletions cut 5 bases from V and 3 bases from J, with 18 bases between. In DNA, the CDR3 is TGTGCTAGTGGTAAAGTCTCCGGGACGGAAACAGATACGCAGTATTTT. It yields the protein CASGKVSGTETDTQYF.

The V gene is TRBV29-1, the J gene TRBJ2-1; TRBD2 might be the D (6 bases). The length of the CDR3 is 13 residues. The V end lost 4 bases, the J end lost 2 bases, and 9 bases lay between the germline ends. Germline V gene data show CDR1 as SQVTM and CDR2 as ANQGSEA. The CDR3 coding sequence is TGCAGCGTTGGTGGGGGGACCTACAATGAGCAGTTCTTC. This gives the protein CSVGGGTYNEQFF.

The rearrangement joins TRBV5-1 to TRBJ2-1; 9 bases are a match to TRBD1. This CDR3 region has 15 residues. Unmatched junction bases numbered 8, after V lost 4 bases and J lost 6 bases. CDR1 is SGHRS and CDR2 is YFSETQ in the germline V gene. The CDR3 reads CASSPTGGPPNEQFF. In DNA, the CDR3 is TGCGCCAGCAGCCCAACAGGGGGCCCGCCCAATGAGCAGTTCTTC.

The chain uses TRBV18 and TRBJ1-4; D gene uncertain. CDR1 and CDR2 (germline): KGHSH, LQKENI. The CDR3 has 15 amino acids. V lost 2 bases and J lost 8, with 15 bases in between. CDR3: CASSPRHTFEEKLFF. CDR3 bases: TGTGCCAGCTCACCAAGGCACACCTTCGAGGAAAAACTGTTTTTT.

This chain links TRBV25-1 with TRBJ2-7; D call uncertain. The CDR3 covers 14 residues. Per the germline V gene, CDR1 is MGHDK and CDR2 is SYGVNS. V gave up 4 bases and J gave up 0 bases, with 10 bases separating them. The CDR3 DNA follows: TGTGCCAGCAGTGCCCGGAAAAGCTCCTACGAGCAGTACTTC. Protein product: CASSARKSSYEQYF.

V gene TRBV4-3 combines with J gene TRBJ2-3, with 8 bases lining up with TRBD2. With 0 bases clipped from V and 2 bases from J, the junction kept 7 bases outside the gene matches. Per the germline V gene, CDR1 is LGHNA and CDR2 is YSLEER. The CDR3 runs to 17 residues. The CDR3 coding sequence is TGCGCCAGCAGCCAAGATCCGGGAGGGCCCCTCACAGATACGCAGTATTTT. Its translation is CASSQDPGGPLTDTQYF.

V and J are TRBV25-1 and TRBJ2-1; TRBD2 agrees at 9 bases. V lost 6 bases and J lost 2; bases outside the gene matches: 5. Germline V gene sequence: CDR1 MGHDK, CDR2 SYGVNS. The CDR3 has 15 amino acids. Here the CDR3 reads CASSGRGGPYNEQFF. In nucleotides, the CDR3 is TGTGCCAGCAGCGGGCGGGGGGGTCCCTACAATGAGCAGTTCTTC. Supplemented by reference TRBV25-1 and TRBJ2-1, the full variable domain reads EADIYQTPRYLVIGTGKKITLECSQTMGHDKMYWYQQDPGMELHLIHYSYGVNSTEKGDLSSESTVSRIRTEHFPLTLESARPSHTSQYLCASSGRGGPYNEQFFGPGTRLTVL.

V and J are TRBV7-9 and TRBJ1-2, with 10 bases identical to TRBD1. This CDR3 contains 14 residues. The ends lost 3 bases at V and 2 bases at J; junction bases unmatched: 0. Germline values: CDR1 SEHNR, CDR2 FQNEAQ (reference sequence). This chain's CDR3 is CASSLDRGNYGYTF. DNA for the CDR3: TGTGCCAGCAGCTTGGACAGGGGGAACTATGGCTACACCTTC.

The gene calls are TRBV9 and TRBJ1-2; unclear D gene. Germline loops: CDR1 SGDLS, CDR2 YYNGEE. V was shortened by 0 bases and J by 7 bases, with 10 bases between the two germline ends. This CDR3 is 13 amino acids long. CDR3: CASSVVRLGGYTF. CDR3 bases: TGTGCCAGCAGCGTAGTCAGGTTGGGTGGCTACACCTTC.

The chain carries TRBV4-1 and TRBJ2-5; the D gene is possibly TRBD1 (6 bases). Germline CDR1 MGHRA, CDR2 YSYEKL. This CDR3 has 15 residues. V was shortened by 4 bases and J by 4 bases, with 16 bases between the two germline ends. The CDR3 bases are TGCGCCAGCAGCCCAGGGGCTATCCGACGAGAGACCCAGTACTTC. Its protein product is CASSPGAIRRETQYF.

The J gene is TRBJ2-2, the V gene TRBV4-1, with 13 nucleotides matching TRBD2. From germline, CDR1 is MGHRA and CDR2 YSYEKL. The CDR3 covers 17 residues. V dropped 3 bases and J dropped 5; count of bases not matched to a gene: 6. The CDR3 region is CASSQTTSGGVTGELFF. For the CDR3, the DNA is TGCGCCAGCAGCCAGACCACTAGCGGGGGGGTTACCGGGGAGCTGTTTTTT.

The chain carries TRBV10-3 and TRBJ2-4, with TRBD2 matching 7 bases. The CDR3 loop spans 15 amino acids. Trimming took 0 bases from V and 4 from J; bases not matched to a gene: 3. Germline V gene data show CDR1 as ENHRY and CDR2 as SYGVKD. For the CDR3, the DNA is TGTGCCATCAGTGAGTCGAGCGGGGCGAAAAACATTCAGTACTTC. This codes for CAISESSGAKNIQYF.

This rearrangement joins TRBV7-8 to TRBJ1-3; D is uncertain. V lost 5 bases and J lost 4, with 21 bases in between. Germline V lookup: CDR1 SGHVS, CDR2 FQNEAQ. There are 17 residues in the CDR3. The CDR3 DNA reads as TGTGCCAGCAGCCGGACCCGGGAACCTAGGAGGGGAAACACCATATATTTT. Its translation: CASSRTREPRRGNTIYF. Variable domain in full (rest from reference TRBV7-8 and TRBJ1-3): GAGVSQSPRYKVAKRGQDVALRCDPISGHVSLFWYQQALGQGPEFLTYFQNEAQLDKSGLPSDRFFAERPEGSVSTLKIQRTQQEDSAVYLCASSRTREPRRGNTIYFGEGSWLTVV.

The chain joins TRBV18 to TRBJ1-2; maybe TRBD1 (5 bases). This CDR3 has 15 amino acids. Germline-derived CDR1 and CDR2 are KGHSH and LQKENI. Trimming removed 0 bases from V and 4 bases from J, with 12 bases in between. CDR3 loop: CASSPPGGAIYGYTF. CDR3 nucleotide sequence: TGTGCCAGCTCACCACCGGGAGGGGCGATCTATGGCTACACCTTC.

This clone appeared a single time. The V and J genes are TRBV9 and TRBJ1-2, with 10 nucleotides matching TRBD1. The V gene's germline CDR1 is SGDLS and CDR2 YYNGEE. The CDR3 has 19 amino acids. V was clipped by 0 bases and J by 8 bases; unmatched bases: 19. This CDR3 is CASSVDSVLIGTGDLGYTF. CDR3 in DNA: TGTGCCAGCAGCGTAGACTCAGTGCTAATCGGGACAGGGGACTTGGGCTACACCTTC.